This T cell receptor (beta chain) came from a study of shared clonotypes between healthy human individuals. The V gene's germline CDR1 is SGHTA and CDR2 FQGTGA. The CDR3 is 15 amino acids. V lost 4 bases and J 0 bases, leaving 10 bases between the germline ends. Each sorted subset replicate got 200 ng genomic DNA, 30,000 or so genomes. Assay used: immunoSEQ multiplex PCR; TCRdb lists only in-frame clones, some missing. The sample lists over a million clones, around 82% occurring once. Source material: memory CD4+ T cells from PBMCs. The subset: CD45RA-negative fraction. The sequence was obtained from a man younger than 35 in good health. Some clones in this sample may be carry-over from other donors' samples. The V call is TRBV7-3, the J call TRBJ2-1, with a weak D call TRBD1 (5 bases). The CDR3 DNA is TGTGCCAGCAGCTCACAGGCGAGCTCCTACAATGAGCAGTTCTTC. It translates to CASSSQASSYNEQFF.